These 23 T cell receptor beta chains were sequenced from one sample in a study of T cell responses to AZD1222 COVID-19 vaccine. The assay was immunoSEQ multiplex PCR, and TCRdb's table has in-frame clones only and misses some. The sample holds about 64,000 clones, about 93% seen once. The input for sequencing was peripheral blood, taken 28 days after the second dose of the MenACWY control vaccine. Every receptor here comes from an adult who received the MenACWY meningococcal vaccine as a control.

The chain links TRBV6-5 to TRBJ1-5; 10 nucleotides agree with TRBD1. Germline V gene sequence: CDR1 MNHEY, CDR2 SVGAGI. The CDR3 loop spans 15 amino acids. After removal of 5 bases from V and 1 base from J, the junction contained 2 bases not matched to a gene. The CDR3 DNA reads as TGTGCCAGCAGTACGGACAGGGGGAGCAATCAGCCCCAGCATTTT. Translating it yields CASSTDRGSNQPQHF.

V is TRBV7-2 and J is TRBJ2-1, with TRBD2 matching 10 bases. This CDR3 has 13 residues. V lost 5 bases to trimming and J lost 9 bases; unmatched junction nucleotides: 4. CDR1 and CDR2 (germline): SGHTA, FQGNSA. The CDR3 region is CASSAGLAVEQFF. CDR3 bases: TGTGCCAGCAGCGCAGGACTAGCGGTTGAGCAGTTCTTC.

The genes are TRBV28 and TRBJ2-7; D possibly uses TRBD1 or TRBD2 (5 bases each). Germline CDR1 is MDHEN and CDR2 is SYDVKM. V was shortened by 7 bases and J by 3 bases, with 10 bases between the two germline ends. This CDR3 contains 12 residues. In nucleotides, the CDR3 is TGTGCCAGCAAGAGGGGTAGCTACGAGCAGTACTTC. Translated, it gives CASKRGSYEQYF.

The V gene is TRBV27, the J gene TRBJ2-7; possibly TRBD2 for D (6 bases). The CDR3 length is 16 residues. V was trimmed by 5 bases and J by 3 bases, leaving 20 bases between them. Per germline, CDR1 MNHEY and CDR2 SMNVEV (reference sequence). The CDR3 DNA is TGTGCCAGCAGTGTCGACGCGGGGCAGAGAGGCTACGAGCAGTACTTC. This encodes CASSVDAGQRGYEQYF.

This rearrangement joins TRBV5-5 to TRBJ2-1; D gene unclear. V was cut by 1 base and J by 8 bases, with 19 bases left in between. CDR3 length: 16 amino acids. Germline values: CDR1 SGHKS, CDR2 YYEKEE (reference sequence). The CDR3 coding sequence is TGTGCCAGCAGCTTGCGACTTCGGACCCTGGCAGATGAGCAGTTCTTC. Translating gives CASSLRLRTLADEQFF.

The chain is built from TRBV7-8 and TRBJ2-7, with TRBD1 identical over 7 bases. This CDR3 spans 15 amino acids. After removal of 0 bases from V and 5 bases from J, the junction contained 7 bases not matched to a gene. The germline gives CDR1 SGHVS, CDR2 FQNEAQ. The chain's CDR3 is CASSLASRGLDEQYF. The CDR3 region has the DNA TGTGCCAGCAGCTTAGCGTCGAGGGGGCTCGACGAGCAGTACTTC.

The V and J genes are TRBV11-2 and TRBJ1-2; D unclear. The V and J ends lost 6 bases and 4 bases respectively, with 12 bases between them. This CDR3 is 13 amino acids long. Germline V gene lookup returns CDR1 SGHAT and CDR2 FQNNGV. The CDR3 here is CASSTTETYGYTF. The CDR3 DNA sequence: TGTGCCAGCAGTACGACGGAAACCTATGGCTACACCTTC.

This chain connects TRBV27 to TRBJ2-1; 13 bases match TRBD2. V shed 6 bases, J shed 12 bases, and the junction held 11 bases outside the gene matches. From germline, CDR1 is MNHEY and CDR2 SMNVEV (reference sequence). CDR3 size: 15 residues. The CDR3 sequence: CASRQAGTSGVGQFF. For the CDR3, the DNA is TGTGCCAGCAGGCAGGCCGGGACTAGCGGGGTTGGGCAGTTCTTC.

The chain has TRBV5-1 and TRBJ1-3; D might be TRBD1 (5 bases). This CDR3 contains 16 residues. V was cut by 4 bases and J by 0 bases, with 14 bases left in between. Germline V gene sequence: CDR1 SGHRS, CDR2 YFSETQ. The CDR3 loop is CASSLDISLSGNTIYF. In DNA form, the CDR3 reads TGCGCCAGCAGCCTGGACATATCCCTCTCTGGAAACACCATATATTTT.

This chain uses TRBV15 with TRBJ2-1; TRBD2 matches at 10 bases. With V trimmed by 1 base and J by 3 bases, 6 bases remained unmatched. There are 17 residues in the CDR3. CDR1 and CDR2 from the germline V gene are LNHNV and YYDKDF (reference sequence). CDR3 protein: CATSRVASGSFYNEQFF. CDR3 bases: TGTGCCACCAGCAGAGTCGCTAGCGGGAGTTTCTACAATGAGCAGTTCTTC.

V gene TRBV10-3 combines with J gene TRBJ1-5; D gene unclear. The CDR3 totals 12 residues. Germline V gene sequence: CDR1 ENHRY, CDR2 SYGVKD. V was clipped by 2 bases and J by 3 bases, with 2 bases between them. The DNA for the CDR3 is TGTGCCATCAGTGAGAACAATCAGCCCCAGCATTTT. This sequence encodes CAISENNQPQHF.

The CDR3 spells CASSPKASGYNEQFF. The CDR3, as DNA: TGTGCCAGCAGCCCTAAGGCTAGCGGATACAATGAGCAGTTCTTC. The chain combines TRBV3-1 (or the pseudogene TRBV3-2) with TRBJ2-1, with 7 positions matching TRBD2. V dropped 4 bases and J dropped 4; count of bases not matched to a gene: 7. Germline CDR1 is LGHDT and CDR2 is YNNKEL (reference sequence). The CDR3 runs 15 residues.

The gene calls are TRBV28 and TRBJ2-3, with D uncertain. The V and J ends lost 5 bases and 0 bases respectively, with 6 bases between them. The CDR3 totals 13 residues. From germline, CDR1 is MDHEN and CDR2 SYDVKM. This CDR3 reads CASSTPSTDTQYF. The DNA of the CDR3 is TGTGCCAGCAGTACCCCTAGCACAGATACGCAGTATTTT.

This clone showed up just once. The chain employs TRBV4-3 and TRBJ2-7; 10 nucleotides align to TRBD1. With 5 bases clipped from V and 5 bases from J, the junction kept 18 bases outside the gene matches. The CDR3 extends over 18 amino acids. CDR1 is LGHNA and CDR2 is YSLEER in the germline V gene. For the CDR3, the DNA is TGCGCCAGCAGCAAGAACCCCCCCCACTCGGGACAGGGGAACGAGCAGTACTTC. Protein product: CASSKNPPHSGQGNEQYF.

The chain recombines TRBV7-2 with TRBJ2-3; D possibly corresponds to TRBD2 (6 bases). There are 15 residues in the CDR3. The germline gives CDR1 SGHTA, CDR2 FQGNSA. The V end lost 5 bases, the J end lost 4 bases, and 16 bases lay between the germline ends. The chain's CDR3 is CASSNAGRESDTQYF. CDR3 bases: TGTGCCAGCAGCAATGCGGGACGGGAATCAGATACGCAGTATTTT.

This chain joins TRBV11-2 and TRBJ2-7, with D possibly matching TRBD1 (6 bases). Trimming pared 5 bases from V and 2 bases from J, leaving 13 bases between. The CDR3 loop spans 14 amino acids. Germline V CDR1 and CDR2: SGHAT, FQNNGV. The CDR3, as DNA: TGTGCCAGCAGCCGCCGGGACACAGCCTACGAGCAGTACTTC. Residues: CASSRRDTAYEQYF.

This clone has a single count. The chain carries TRBV3-1 (or the pseudogene TRBV3-2) and TRBJ1-6; 9 positions agree with TRBD1. Trimming removed 4 bases from V and 8 bases from J; junction bases left unmatched: 3. The CDR3 has 14 residues. The germline V gene encodes CDR1 LGHDT and CDR2 YNNKEL (reference sequence). The CDR3 coding sequence is TGTGCCAGCAGCCTGGGACAGGGAGATTCACCCCTCCACTTT. As protein: CASSLGQGDSPLHF.

The V gene is TRBV11-2, the J gene TRBJ2-3; D remains ambiguous. This CDR3 has 12 residues. Germline loops: CDR1 SGHAT, CDR2 FQNNGV. Trimming removed 1 base from V and 1 base from J, with 0 bases in between. The CDR3 DNA follows: TGTGCCAGCAGCTTAGGCACAGATACGCAGTATTTT. It codes for CASSLGTDTQYF.

The genes are TRBV10-3 and TRBJ1-1, with D unresolved. The CDR3 is 12 amino acids. The V end was cut by 6 bases, the J end by 0 bases, with 5 bases between. Germline CDR1 ENHRY, CDR2 SYGVKD. The DNA of the CDR3 is TGTGCCATCAGCGCGGTGAACACTGAAGCTTTCTTT. Its translation: CAISAVNTEAFF.

This chain connects TRBV27 to TRBJ2-7; D tentatively reads TRBD1 or TRBD2 (5 bases each). The CDR3 runs 14 residues. Germline assignment: CDR1 MNHEY and CDR2 SMNVEV (reference sequence). V was shortened by 8 bases and J by 0 bases, with 14 bases between the two germline ends. The CDR3 loop reads CASATLGVSYEQYF. The CDR3 region has the DNA TGTGCCAGCGCCACTTTGGGGGTCTCCTACGAGCAGTACTTC.

By sample fraction, this clone is medium-sized. This chain uses TRBV7-9 with TRBJ2-2, with 11 positions matching TRBD1. This CDR3 is built from 15 residues. From germline, CDR1 is SEHNR and CDR2 FQNEAQ (reference sequence). Losses at the gene ends were 6 bases for V and 3 bases for J; bases not matched to a gene: 3. Here the CDR3 DNA reads TGTGCCAGCAGTCCGGGACAGGGGGACACCGGGGAGCTGTTTTTT. Protein sequence: CASSPGQGDTGELFF.

The chain joins TRBV2 to TRBJ1-4; no clear D. The CDR3 sequence is 13 residues long. Germline CDR1 is SNHLY and CDR2 is FYNNEI. V was shortened by 8 bases and J by 5 bases, with 12 bases between the two germline ends. The CDR3, as DNA: TGTGCCAGCGGAATGGGTAGAAATGAAAAACTGTTTTTT. Its protein product is CASGMGRNEKLFF.

The CDR3 coding sequence is TGTGCCAGCAGTCCAGACAGGCGGGTCACTGAAGCTTTCTTT. Protein: CASSPDRRVTEAFF. V gene TRBV2 combines with J gene TRBJ1-1; perhaps TRBD1 as D (6 bases). The CDR3 has 14 amino acids. V lost 5 bases and J lost 4, with 14 bases in between. Germline CDR1 and CDR2: SNHLY and FYNNEI. Looking up the rest from reference TRBV2 and TRBJ1-1 gives the full variable domain: EPEVTQTPSHQVTQMGQEVILRCVPISNHLYFYWYRQILGQKVEFLVSFYNNEISEKSEIFDDQFSVERPDGSNFTLKIRSTKLEDSAMYFCASSPDRRVTEAFFGQGTRLTVV.